This TCR beta chain was captured by sequencing in a study of radiation and T cells in renal cell carcinoma. Study information: Nephrectomy followed 15 Gy stereotactic body radiation by 4 weeks. General observations from the study: In blood, top tumor clones expanded by 2 weeks, shrinking by 4.

Notes on this clone: Antigen: not known.

Time point of the sample: blood 2 weeks post-SBRT. Treatment defined: 15 Gy SBRT to primary tumor, nephrectomy 4 weeks later. Profiling relied on immunoSEQ multiplex PCR, and the TCRdb table lists in-frame clones only, not all of them. The profile shows about 150,000 clones, 87% of them singletons. The specimen comprised blood, sampled from a patient whose treatment included radiotherapy and nephrectomy. The sequence was collected from a woman in her forties or fifties with renal cell carcinoma.

The DNA of the CDR3 is TGTGCCAGTAGTATAGTTCAGGGGAACTATGGCTACACCTTC. Amino acids: CASSIVQGNYGYTF. V is TRBV19 and J is TRBJ1-2; D might be TRBD1 (6 bases). Germline CDR1 LNHDA, CDR2 SQIVND (reference sequence). The CDR3 is made up of 14 amino acids. V was pared by 1 base and J by 2 bases, with 8 bases between.